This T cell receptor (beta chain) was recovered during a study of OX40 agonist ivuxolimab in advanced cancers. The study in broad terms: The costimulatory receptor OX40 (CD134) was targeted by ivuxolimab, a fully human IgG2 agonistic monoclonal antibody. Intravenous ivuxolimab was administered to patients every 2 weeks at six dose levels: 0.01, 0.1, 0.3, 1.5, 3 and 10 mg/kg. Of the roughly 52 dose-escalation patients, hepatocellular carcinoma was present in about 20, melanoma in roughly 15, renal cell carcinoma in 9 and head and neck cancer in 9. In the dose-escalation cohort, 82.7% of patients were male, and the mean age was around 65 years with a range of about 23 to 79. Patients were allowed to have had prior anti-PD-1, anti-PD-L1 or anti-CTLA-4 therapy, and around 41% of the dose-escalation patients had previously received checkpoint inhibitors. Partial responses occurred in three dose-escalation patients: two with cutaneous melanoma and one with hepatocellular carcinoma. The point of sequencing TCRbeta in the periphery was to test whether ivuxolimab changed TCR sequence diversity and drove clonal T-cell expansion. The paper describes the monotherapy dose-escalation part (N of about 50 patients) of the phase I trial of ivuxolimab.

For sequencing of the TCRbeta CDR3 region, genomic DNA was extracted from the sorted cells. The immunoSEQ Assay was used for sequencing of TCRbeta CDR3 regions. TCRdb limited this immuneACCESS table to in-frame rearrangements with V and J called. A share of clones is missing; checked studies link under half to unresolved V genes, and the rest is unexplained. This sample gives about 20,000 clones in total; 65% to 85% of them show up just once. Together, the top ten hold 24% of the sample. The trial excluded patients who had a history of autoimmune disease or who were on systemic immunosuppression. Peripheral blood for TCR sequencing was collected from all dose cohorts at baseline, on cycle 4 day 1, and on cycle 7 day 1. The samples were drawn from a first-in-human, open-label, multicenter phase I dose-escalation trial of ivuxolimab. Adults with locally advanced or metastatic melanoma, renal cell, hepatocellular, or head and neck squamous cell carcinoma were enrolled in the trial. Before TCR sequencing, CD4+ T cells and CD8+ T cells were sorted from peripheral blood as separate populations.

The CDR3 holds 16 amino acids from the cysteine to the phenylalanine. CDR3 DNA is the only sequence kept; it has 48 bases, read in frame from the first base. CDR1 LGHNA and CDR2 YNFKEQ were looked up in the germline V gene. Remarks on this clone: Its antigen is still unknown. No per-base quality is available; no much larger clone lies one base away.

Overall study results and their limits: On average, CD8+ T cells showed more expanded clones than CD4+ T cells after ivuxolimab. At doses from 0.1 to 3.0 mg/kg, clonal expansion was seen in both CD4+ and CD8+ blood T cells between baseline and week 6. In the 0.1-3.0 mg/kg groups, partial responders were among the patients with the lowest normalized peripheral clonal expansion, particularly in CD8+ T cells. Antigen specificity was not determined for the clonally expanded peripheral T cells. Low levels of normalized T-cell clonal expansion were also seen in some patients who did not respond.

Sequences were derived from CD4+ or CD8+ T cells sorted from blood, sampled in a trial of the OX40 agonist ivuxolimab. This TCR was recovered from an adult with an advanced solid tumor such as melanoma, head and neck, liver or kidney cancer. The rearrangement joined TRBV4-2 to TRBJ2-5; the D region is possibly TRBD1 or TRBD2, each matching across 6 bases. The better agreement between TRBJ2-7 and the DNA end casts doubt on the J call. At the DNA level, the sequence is TGTGCCAGCAGCCAAAGTGCGGAGGGGGTTCCCTACGAGCAGTACTTC. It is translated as CASSQSAEGVPYEQYF.